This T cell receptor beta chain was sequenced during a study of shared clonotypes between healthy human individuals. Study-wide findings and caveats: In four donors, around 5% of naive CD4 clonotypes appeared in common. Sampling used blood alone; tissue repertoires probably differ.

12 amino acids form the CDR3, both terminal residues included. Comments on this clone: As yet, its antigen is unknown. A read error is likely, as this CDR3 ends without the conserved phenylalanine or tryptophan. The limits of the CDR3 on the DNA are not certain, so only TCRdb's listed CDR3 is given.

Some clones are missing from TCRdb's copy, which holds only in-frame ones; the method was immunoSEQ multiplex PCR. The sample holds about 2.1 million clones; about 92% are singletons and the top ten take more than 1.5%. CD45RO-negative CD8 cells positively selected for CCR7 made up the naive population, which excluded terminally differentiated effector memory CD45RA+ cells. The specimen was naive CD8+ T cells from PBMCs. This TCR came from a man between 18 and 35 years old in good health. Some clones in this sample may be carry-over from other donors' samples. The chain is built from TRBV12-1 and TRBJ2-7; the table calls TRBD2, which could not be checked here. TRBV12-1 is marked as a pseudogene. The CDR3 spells CASSSPTGGRAT.